At least ten counts were recorded for the clone carrying this T cell receptor (beta chain). Its antigen is unknown. TCRdb ran MiXCR on the 5' RACE reads and lists one entry per CDR3 protein. The repertoire consists of roughly 490,000 distinct CDR3 sequences, with about 5.7% occurring once and the leading ten covering roughly 3.2%. These data are taken from a study of CD8 T cells in ankylosing spondylitis. Study outcomes and limitations: Roughly eight highly homologous variants made up a TCR beta motif that seemed to typify ankylosing spondylitis blood.

This CDR3 is built from 17 residues. CDR1 and CDR2 from the germline V gene are ENHRY and SYGVKD. V was pared by 0 bases and J by 3 bases, with 2 bases of the junction left unmatched. The clonotype originates from a male donor with ankylosing spondylitis. The sequenced material came from blood, either unsorted or a sorted T cell fraction (not recorded which). V and J are TRBV10-3 and TRBJ2-3; 14 bases match TRBD2. The CDR3 region has the DNA TGTGCCATCAGTGAGTCTGGGACTAGCGGGAGTACAGATACGCAGTATTTT. This gives the protein CAISESGTSGSTDTQYF.